The T cell receptor beta chain described here comes from a study of cytomegalovirus exposure and HLA in healthy donors. Whole-study findings and limits: Most TCRs appeared rarely, but some public TCRs recurred in many donors. The authors listed 150 to 200 TCR beta chains as cytomegalovirus-associated. Specificity of a few CMV-associated chains for CMV antigens was verified in vitro.

Note on this clone: Its antigen is currently unknown.

The CDR3 is made up of 16 amino acids. The junction had 14 bases not matched to a gene; V was cut back by 6 bases and J by 7 bases. Germline values: CDR1 LNHDA, CDR2 SQIVND (reference sequence). Measured with immunoSEQ multiplex PCR; TCRdb has only the in-frame clones, and not every one. The sample yields 100,000 to 120,000 clones, about 88% seen once. Donors were drawn from the roughly 130-subject validation cohort, separate from the 666-subject first cohort. The sequencing input was PBMCs. The rearrangement uses TRBV19 and TRBJ1-4; 7 bases are shared with TRBD1. This sequence originates from a woman aged 18-29 years in good health and CMV-seropositive. CDR3 sequence (DNA): TGTGCCAGTAGCCCCGGGACCTTCTCAGGGGGTGAAAAACTGTTTTTT. It encodes CASSPGTFSGGEKLFF.